A selection of T cell receptor beta chains follows, all from one sample in a study of T cell responses to AZD1222 COVID-19 vaccine. The table came from immunoSEQ multiplex PCR; TCRdb's copy has only in-frame clones and leaves some out. The repertoire includes roughly 70,000 clones, less than 90% of them detected once, and about 18% sits in the top ten. Sequencing used peripheral blood, obtained on day 0 of AZD1222 vaccination. These TCRs come from an adult in good health. Both conserved end residues are part of each CDR3. The D gene is left open where the match is weak. The size field is filled for only some rows; it gives once, few, many or a size class.

v_call	d_call	clone_size	j_call	cdr3_aa	cdr3_nt
TRBV9	TRBD1	NA	TRBJ1-3	CASSETGQSGNTIYF	TGTGCCAGCAGCGAGACAGGGCAAAGTGGAAACACCATATATTTT
TRBV4-2	TRBD2	NA	TRBJ2-1	CASSQESLAGARPGQFF	TGTGCCAGCAGCCAAGAGTCACTAGCGGGGGCCCGCCCGGGGCAGTTCTTC
TRBV6-5	TRBD1	NA	TRBJ2-7	CASSLGQGYEQYF	TGTGCCAGCAGTTTAGGACAGGGCTACGAGCAGTACTTC
TRBV4-3	TRBD1	NA	TRBJ1-4	CASSLESRGGEKLFF	TGCGCCAGCAGCCTAGAGAGCAGGGGGGGGGAAAAACTGTTTTTT
TRBV11-3	TRBD2	NA	TRBJ2-1	CASSLVELAEQFF	TGTGCCAGCAGCTTAGTGGAACTAGCGGAGCAGTTCTTC
TRBV13	NA	once	TRBJ2-1	CASSFLDRLEQFF	TGTGCCAGCAGCTTCTTAGACAGGCTCGAGCAGTTCTTC
TRBV5-1	NA	NA	TRBJ1-3	CASSLQGRGNTIYF	TGCGCCAGCAGCTTGCAGGGGAGGGGAAACACCATATATTTT
TRBV28	TRBD1	NA	TRBJ2-3	CASTVETGASADTQYF	TGTGCCAGCACGGTTGAGACAGGGGCGTCGGCAGATACGCAGTATTTT
TRBV14	NA	NA	TRBJ1-4	CASSLTDVNEKLFF	TGTGCCAGCAGCCTGACAGACGTGAATGAAAAACTGTTTTTT
TRBV21-1	NA	NA	TRBJ2-3	CASSKAQAGGDTDTQYF	TGTGCCAGCAGCAAAGCCCAAGCGGGGGGGGACACAGATACGCAGTATTTT
TRBV6-6	NA	NA	TRBJ1-1	CASSLRNTEAFF	TGTGCCAGCAGTTTGCGAAACACTGAAGCTTTCTTT
TRBV4-1	NA	NA	TRBJ2-7	CASSPLSLAGSPYEQYF	TGCGCCAGCAGCCCCCTTTCGTTGGCAGGGTCCCCCTACGAGCAGTACTTC
TRBV6-2/TRBV6-3	NA	NA	TRBJ1-2	CASSSDRDKINYGYTF	TGTGCCAGCAGCTCTGATAGGGACAAGATAAACTATGGCTACACCTTC
TRBV6-1	NA	NA	TRBJ2-5	CASSEGSETQYF	TGTGCCAGCAGTGAAGGGAGTGAGACCCAGTACTTC
TRBV14	NA	NA	TRBJ1-6	CASSPCGRVGRLGNSPLHF	TGTGCCAGCAGCCCCTGTGGGAGGGTCGGTAGACTGGGGAATTCACCCCTCCACTTT
TRBV13	TRBD1	NA	TRBJ2-5	CASSPGQAVQETQYF	TGTGCCAGCAGCCCAGGACAGGCTGTCCAAGAGACCCAGTACTTC
TRBV20-1	NA	NA	TRBJ1-4	CSASYGPSNEKLFF	TGCAGTGCTAGTTACGGGCCTTCTAATGAAAAACTGTTTTTT
TRBV27	NA	NA	TRBJ1-1	CASSPGWGTEAFF	TGTGCCAGCAGCCCAGGGTGGGGCACTGAAGCTTTCTTT
TRBV6-5	TRBD2	NA	TRBJ2-5	CASSYSNLAVPETQYF	TGTGCCAGCAGTTACTCGAACCTAGCGGTCCCCGAGACCCAGTACTTC
TRBV28	TRBD1	NA	TRBJ1-6	CASIQQGANSPLHF	TGTGCCAGCATCCAACAGGGGGCTAATTCACCCCTCCACTTT
TRBV4-1	NA	once	TRBJ2-1	CASSQDRTMKYNEQFF	TGCGCCAGCAGCCAAGATCGGACAATGAAATACAATGAGCAGTTCTTC
TRBV5-4	TRBD2	NA	TRBJ2-7	CATNTPLAGVTDEQYF	TGTGCCACCAATACCCCACTAGCGGGAGTGACGGACGAGCAGTACTTC
TRBV5-1	TRBD1	NA	TRBJ2-1	CASSLAFRTGHNEQFF	TGCGCCAGCAGCTTGGCCTTTAGGACAGGCCACAATGAGCAGTTCTTC
TRBV2	TRBD1	NA	TRBJ1-2	CASGPTGGFGYGYTF	TGTGCCAGCGGACCGACAGGGGGCTTCGGGTATGGCTACACCTTC
TRBV19	NA	NA	TRBJ1-1	CASCFRAGPPVNTEAFF	TGTGCCAGTTGCTTCCGGGCAGGGCCCCCTGTCAACACTGAAGCTTTCTTT
TRBV11-2	NA	NA	TRBJ2-7	CASSFYPASYEQYF	TGTGCCAGCAGCTTCTATCCGGCCTCCTACGAGCAGTACTTC
TRBV11-3	NA	NA	TRBJ1-4	CASSLDPPQDSTNEKLFF	TGTGCCAGCAGCTTAGATCCCCCACAGGATTCAACTAATGAAAAACTGTTTTTT
TRBV27	NA	NA	TRBJ2-3	CASSLRIGWSGMGDTQYF	TGTGCCAGCAGTTTAAGGATTGGGTGGTCAGGGATGGGAGATACGCAGTATTTT
TRBV27	NA	NA	TRBJ1-6	CASSILRDSPLHF	TGTGCCAGCAGTATACTGAGGGATTCACCCCTCCACTTT
TRBV29-1	NA	few	TRBJ1-4	CSVRGEKLFF	TGCAGCGTGAGGGGAGAAAAACTGTTTTTT
TRBV2	NA	NA	TRBJ2-1	CASSEVSYNEQFF	TGTGCCAGCAGTGAGGTTAGTTACAATGAGCAGTTCTTC
TRBV5-6	NA	NA	TRBJ1-6	CASSLDGGRSSIRALHF	TGTGCCAGCAGCTTGGATGGGGGACGGTCCTCCATTAGGGCCCTCCACTTT